The rows below give T cell receptor beta chains drawn from one sample of a study of T cells in Graves' hyperthyroidism and ophthalmopathy. TCRdb redid the calling of the multiplex PCR reads with MiXCR, one entry per CDR3 protein. The sample holds around 450,000 distinct CDR3 sequences, roughly 13% seen once. Sequencing was carried out using blood. These receptors all stem from a woman aged 18 to 35 with Graves' hyperthyroidism. The CDR3 runs from the conserved cysteine through the conserved F or W. D genes are given only for firm matches. Only some rows state a clone size, as once, few, many or a class for expanded clones.

CDR3nt	CDR3aa	len	v_gene	d_gene	abundance	j_gene
TGTGCCAGCAGCTTAGTCGGGCTAGCGGACGAAGAGACCCAGTACTTC	CASSLVGLADEETQYF	16	TRBV7-8	TRBD2	many	TRBJ2-5
TGTGCCAGCAGTGTGGAGTCAGAGCAGTACTTC	CASSVESEQYF	11	TRBV5-6	-	many	TRBJ2-7
TGTGCCAGCAGTCGCACCGACAGGGTAAATGAAAAACTGTTTTTT	CASSRTDRVNEKLFF	15	TRBV6-1	TRBD1	many	TRBJ1-4
TGTGCCAGCACCCAGGGTAGCGGACGCACAGATACGCAGTATTTT	CASTQGSGRTDTQYF	15	TRBV6-1	-	many	TRBJ2-3
TGTGCCAGCTATCAGAGTCGCGCTCCACAAGAGACCCAGTACTTC	CASYQSRAPQETQYF	15	TRBV6-1	-	few	TRBJ2-5
TGTGCCAGCGGGACAGAACCATACGAGCAGTACTTC	CASGTEPYEQYF	12	TRBV28	TRBD1	many	TRBJ2-7
TGTGCCAGCAGCCGGGGACACCAAGGGGCCGCCTACGAGCAGTACTTC	CASSRGHQGAAYEQYF	16	TRBV3-1	-	many	TRBJ2-7
TGTGCCAGCAGTGAAGCGCAGGGGCAAGCTTTCTTT	CASSEAQGQAFF	12	TRBV6-1	-	-	TRBJ1-1
TGTGCCAGCAGTGAAGGACTAGCGGCCCCCAATGAGCAGTTCTTC	CASSEGLAAPNEQFF	15	TRBV6-4	TRBD2	few	TRBJ2-1
TGCAGTGCTAGAGACGACCGGGACAGGGGGTCTGATACGCAGTATTTT	CSARDDRDRGSDTQYF	16	TRBV20-1	TRBD1	many	TRBJ2-3
TGTGCCAGCAGCCATCGTAGGGGACTAGGGAGTTTGGAGACCCAGTACTTC	CASSHRRGLGSLETQYF	17	TRBV14	TRBD2	many	TRBJ2-5
TGCGCCAGCAGCAAATCGGACACAGATACGCAGTATTTT	CASSKSDTDTQYF	13	TRBV5-1	-	-	TRBJ2-3
TGCGCCAGCAGTGGACTAGCGGGAGCCCGGGTCACAGATACGCAGTATTTT	CASSGLAGARVTDTQYF	17	TRBV10-2	TRBD2	many	TRBJ2-3
TGTGCCAGCAGTGAGTCCGGTAGCAATCAGCCCCAGCATTTT	CASSESGSNQPQHF	14	TRBV2	-	many	TRBJ1-5
TGTGCCAGCAGTGAATTCGCGGGGACTAGCGACAACGAGCAGTACTTC	CASSEFAGTSDNEQYF	16	TRBV6-1	TRBD2	many	TRBJ2-7
TGTGCCAGTAGCCGGGGGGGAACAGGGCCCGGAGAAAAGGCTGAAGCTTTCTTT	CASSRGGTGPGEKAEAFF	18	TRBV19	-	-	TRBJ1-1
TGTGCCAGCAGCCAATGGACAGAAAGGGAAAAACTGTTTTTT	CASSQWTEREKLFF	14	TRBV7-2	-	many	TRBJ1-4
TGTGCCAGCAGTGAAAATCGTGTCGTAACGGGACAGGGTTCTGGCTACACCTTC	CASSENRVVTGQGSGYTF	18	TRBV6-1	TRBD1	many	TRBJ1-2
TGTGCCAGCAGTCCCCGCAGCGAGCAGTACTTC	CASSPRSEQYF	11	TRBV28	-	many	TRBJ2-7
TGTGCCAGCAGCCAAGATGAGCCCGGGACAGGGGAAAACACCATATATTTT	CASSQDEPGTGENTIYF	17	TRBV3-1	TRBD1	many	TRBJ1-3
TGCAGTGCTAGTCCAGGGACTGAAGCTTTCTTT	CSASPGTEAFF	11	TRBV20-1	-	many	TRBJ1-1
TGTGCCTGGAGCAGGGGGCAAGGATTGGACACTGAAGCTTTCTTT	CAWSRGQGLDTEAFF	15	TRBV30	TRBD1	many	TRBJ1-1
TGCGCCAGCAGCTTCGACGGGGATTCACCCCTCCACTTT	CASSFDGDSPLHF	13	TRBV5-1	-	many	TRBJ1-6
TGTGCCAGCAGTTCCGGGGTTACTGAAGCTTTCTTT	CASSSGVTEAFF	12	TRBV12-3/TRBV12-4	-	many	TRBJ1-1
TGTGCCAGCAGTTTGACAGGGGGGATCACAGATACGCAGTATTTT	CASSLTGGITDTQYF	15	TRBV27	TRBD1	many	TRBJ2-3
TGCAGCGTTGGGGGACTAGCGGGAGCAGATACGCAGTATTTT	CSVGGLAGADTQYF	14	TRBV29-1	TRBD2	-	TRBJ2-3
TGTGCCTGGAGTGTAGTGCGTTTCAGGGAGCTGTTTTTT	CAWSVVRFRELFF	13	TRBV30	-	many	TRBJ2-2
TGTGCCAGCATGGAACAGAACACCGGGGAGCTGTTTTTT	CASMEQNTGELFF	13	TRBV9	-	once	TRBJ2-2
TGCAGCGTTCCCGGGACTAGCGGGAGCAGGGGCTACAATGAGCAGTTCTTC	CSVPGTSGSRGYNEQFF	17	TRBV29-1	TRBD2	few	TRBJ2-1
TGTGCCAGCAGTCCCTTGGGTCAGCTAGATCAGCCCCAGCATTTT	CASSPLGQLDQPQHF	15	TRBV28	-	many	TRBJ1-5
TGTGCCAGCAGTCGGGGAGGGGCCTACGAGCAGTACTTC	CASSRGGAYEQYF	13	TRBV27	TRBD2	many	TRBJ2-7
TGTGCCACCAGTGACCGGGGACTAGCGGGAGTCGGTGAGCAGTTCTTC	CATSDRGLAGVGEQFF	16	TRBV24-1	TRBD2	-	TRBJ2-1
TGCAGTGCTAGAGATCGGGGGGCGCATTATAATGAGCAGTTCTTC	CSARDRGAHYNEQFF	15	TRBV20-1	-	many	TRBJ2-1
TGTGCCAGCAGCGTAGCAACAGGGGGCTGGGAGACCCAGTACTTC	CASSVATGGWETQYF	15	TRBV9	TRBD1	-	TRBJ2-5
TGTGCCAGCAGTGAAATGGTGGGACTAGCGGGCAGTGCCTACAATGAGCAGTTCTTC	CASSEMVGLAGSAYNEQFF	19	TRBV6-1	TRBD2	many	TRBJ2-1
TGCAGTGCTAGCGGACTAGCGGGGGAACTGTGGGCAGATACGCAGTATTTT	CSASGLAGELWADTQYF	17	TRBV20-1	TRBD2	-	TRBJ2-3
TGTGCCAGCAGTCCTCTAGCGGCCCGCACAGATACGCAGTATTTT	CASSPLAARTDTQYF	15	TRBV27	TRBD2	many	TRBJ2-3
TGCAGTGCGCCTGACAGGGCTGATCTTGGCTACACCTTC	CSAPDRADLGYTF	13	TRBV20-1	TRBD1	many	TRBJ1-2
TGTGCCAGCAGTTTTAGCGGTGCCTACGAGCAGTACTTC	CASSFSGAYEQYF	13	TRBV27	-	many	TRBJ2-7
TGTGCCAGCAGTGCAGGGCAGGGGGCCGTAGATACGCAGTATTTT	CASSAGQGAVDTQYF	15	TRBV6-1	TRBD1	many	TRBJ2-3
TGTGCCAGCAGCCCCAGGGGCAATCAGCCCCAGCATTTT	CASSPRGNQPQHF	13	TRBV12-3/TRBV12-4	-	few	TRBJ1-5
TGTGCCAGCAAGGGGACAGGGGTTATTGATGAGCAGTTCTTC	CASKGTGVIDEQFF	14	TRBV28	TRBD1	many	TRBJ2-1
TGTGCCAGCAGCTCTCCGGACAGCCAAGAGACCCAGTACTTC	CASSSPDSQETQYF	14	TRBV5-5	-	many	TRBJ2-5
TGTGCCAGCAGTATTGCCACAGGGTTTCCTGGAAACACCATATATTTT	CASSIATGFPGNTIYF	16	TRBV6-1	-	many	TRBJ1-3
TGCGCCAGCAGCTTAAGGGGCCCTAATTCACCCCTCCACTTT	CASSLRGPNSPLHF	14	TRBV5-1	-	many	TRBJ1-6
TGTGCCAGCAGTTTAGTGGAGGCAGATACGCAGTATTTT	CASSLVEADTQYF	13	TRBV27	-	many	TRBJ2-3
TGCGCCAGCGGAGGGGGGACAGGAATGTCAGATACGCAGTATTTT	CASGGGTGMSDTQYF	15	TRBV5-1	TRBD1	few	TRBJ2-3
TGTGCCAGTTGCCGGGACAGGGGGCTGGGCGAGCAGTACTTC	CASCRDRGLGEQYF	14	TRBV2	TRBD1	once	TRBJ2-7
TGTGCCAGCAGCGTCTTAGCGGGAGCATCCTACGAGCAGTACTTC	CASSVLAGASYEQYF	15	TRBV11-2	TRBD2	many	TRBJ2-7
TGCGCCAGCAGCGTGACAGCCGAAAATGAAAAACTGTTTTTT	CASSVTAENEKLFF	14	TRBV5-1	-	many	TRBJ1-4
TGTGCCAGCAGCGAGAGGCGAATCACAGATACGCAGTATTTT	CASSERRITDTQYF	14	TRBV7-2	-	many	TRBJ2-3